Presented here are 9 T cell receptor beta chains from one specimen sequenced in a study of sequential checkpoint blockade in melanoma. Regarding treatment: randomized to nivolumab then ipilimumab (arm A) or the reverse (arm B). Assay: immunoSEQ multiplex PCR; the TCRdb copy retains only in-frame clones and omits some. The sample includes over 10,000 clones, 65% to 75% of them seen just once. Sequencing was performed on CD8+ T cells sorted from blood (inferred from file names), taken from a patient given nivolumab and ipilimumab in sequence. The receptors were gathered from a human donor with melanoma.

By share, this clone ranks as large. V usage is TRBV10-3 and J usage is TRBJ2-7; maybe TRBD1 (6 bases). Trimming shortened V by 6 bases and J by 4 bases, and 16 bases separated the two germline ends. CDR3 length: 14 residues. Looked up from germline, CDR1 is ENHRY and CDR2 is SYGVKD. The CDR3 region is CAIRDGQLPYEQYV. As DNA, the CDR3 is TGTGCCATCAGAGACGGACAGCTACCTTACGAGCAGTACGTC.

The chain uses TRBV9 and TRBJ2-2; 10 bases map to TRBD2. V was pared by 0 bases and J by 4 bases, with 6 bases of the junction left unmatched. Germline loops: CDR1 SGDLS, CDR2 YYNGEE. This CDR3 has 17 residues. CDR3 in DNA: TGTGCCAGCAGCGTAGAGAGCGGGGGGGCCTCCACCGGGGAGCTGTTTTTT. Translating it yields CASSVESGGASTGELFF. The full variable domain, in which reference TRBV9 and TRBJ2-2 provide the parts outside the CDR3, is DSGVTQTPKHLITATGQRVTLRCSPRSGDLSVYWYQQSLDQGLQFLIQYYNGEERAKGNILERFSAQQFPDLHSELNLSSLELGDSALYFCASSVESGGASTGELFFGEGSRLTVL.

The rearrangement joins TRBV5-1 to TRBJ2-5; TRBD2 matches 7 bases. Germline V gives CDR1 SGHRS, CDR2 YFSETQ. V lost 0 bases to trimming and J lost 5 bases; unmatched junction nucleotides: 1. The CDR3 is 13 residues long. Here the CDR3 reads CASSLAGGETQYF. CDR3 DNA: TGCGCCAGCAGCTTGGCGGGGGGTGAGACCCAGTACTTC.

The rearrangement links TRBV5-1 to TRBJ2-1; D is undetermined. CDR3 length: 11 residues. V gave up 2 bases and J gave up 7 bases, with 4 bases separating them. CDR1 is SGHRS and CDR2 is YFSETQ in the germline V gene. This chain's CDR3 is CASSLENEQFF. The CDR3 DNA reads TGCGCCAGCAGCTTAGAGAATGAGCAGTTCTTC.

With respect to this clone: One end of the junction is discordant with germline, which a read error may explain. At the DNA level, this CDR3 is encoded by other sequences in the same sample as well. The V call is TRBV7-9, the J call TRBJ2-3, with 11 bases aligning to TRBD2. Germline assignment: CDR1 SEHNR and CDR2 FQNEAQ (reference sequence). The CDR3 consists of 15 residues. CDR3: CASSLAGGSTDTQYF. The CDR3 nucleotides read TGTGCCAGCAGTTTAGCGGGAGGGAGCACAGATACGCAGTATTTT.

The chain has TRBV7-9 and TRBJ1-1; no clear D gene. This CDR3 is built from 13 residues. CDR1 is SEHNR and CDR2 is FQNEAQ in the germline V gene (reference sequence). V was pared by 4 bases and J by 0 bases, with 6 bases between. This CDR3 reads CASSSRVNTEAFF. The CDR3 DNA reads TGTGCCAGCAGCTCCCGTGTGAACACTGAAGCTTTCTTT. Using reference TRBV7-9 and TRBJ1-1 for the parts outside the CDR3, the full variable domain is DTGVSQNPRHKITKRGQNVTFRCDPISEHNRLYWYRQTLGQGPEFLTYFQNEAQLEKSRLLSDRFSAERPKGSFSTLEIQRTEQGDSAMYLCASSSRVNTEAFFGQGTRLTVV.

The chain recombines TRBV12-5 with TRBJ2-2; 8 positions agree with TRBD2. Looked up from germline, CDR1 is LGHNT and CDR2 is FRNRAP. This CDR3 region has 16 residues. The V and J ends lost 2 bases and 5 bases, in that order; junction bases with no gene match: 7. CDR3 in DNA: TGTGCTAGTGGTTTGACCAGCGGGAGAGGAACCGGGGAGCTGTTTTTT. Its translation: CASGLTSGRGTGELFF.

This clone was recorded only once. V and J are TRBV5-5 and TRBJ1-2; 8 nucleotides match TRBD1. V lost 4 bases, J lost 9 bases, and 8 bases stayed unmatched. Germline V gives CDR1 SGHKS, CDR2 YYEKEE (reference sequence). The CDR3 sequence is 13 residues long. The CDR3 loop reads CASSTLTGDRYTF. In DNA form, the CDR3 reads TGTGCCAGCAGCACCCTGACAGGGGACCGCTACACCTTC.

Comments on this clone: This sample also contains other DNA sequences that code for the same CDR3. The V call is TRBV5-1, the J call TRBJ1-1, with no clear D. The CDR3 sequence is 13 residues long. CDR1 is SGHRS, CDR2 YFSETQ, per germline. V gave up 0 bases and J gave up 1 base, with 4 bases separating them. The CDR3 protein is CASSLAGNTEAFF. CDR3 bases: TGCGCCAGCAGCTTGGCAGGGAACACTGAAGCTTTCTTT.